What follows are 14 T cell receptor beta chains derived from one specimen sequenced in a study of PD-1 blockade in mismatch repair-deficient tumors (dated by TCRdb to about 2017). The time point label for this specimen denotes: peripheral blood 12 weeks after first pembrolizumab dose. To prepare the library, the immunoSEQ multiplex PCR assay was applied. TCRdb's version of the immuneACCESS table is confined to in-frame rearrangements and falls short of the full clone set. An unresolved V gene accounts for under half of the shortfall where checked; the remainder is of unknown origin. The sample yields tens of thousands of clones; over 70% were counted once. The ten largest clonotypes hold 2.5% to 3% of the sample. The sample in question was peripheral blood, obtained 12 weeks after starting pembrolizumab. These receptors were obtained from an adult with mismatch repair-deficient cancer.

The chain links TRBV27 to TRBJ2-2, with 8 bases that match TRBD1. The CDR3 sequence is 15 residues long. The germline CDR1 and CDR2 sequences are MNHEY and SMNVEV (reference sequence). Losses at the gene ends were 7 bases for V and 8 bases for J; bases not matched to a gene: 12. The CDR3 is CASKNLQGEVGELFF. DNA for the CDR3: TGTGCCAGCAAAAACTTACAGGGGGAGGTAGGGGAGCTGTTTTTT.

The V call is TRBV28, the J call TRBJ1-5, with 7 bases lining up with TRBD1. This CDR3 spans 14 amino acids. CDR1 and CDR2 from the germline V gene are MDHEN and SYDVKM. With V trimmed by 6 bases and J by 5 bases, 7 bases remained unmatched. Here the CDR3 reads CASRLTGPHQPQHF. Written as DNA, the CDR3 is TGTGCCAGCAGGTTGACAGGGCCCCATCAGCCCCAGCATTTT.

V usage is TRBV7-9 and J usage is TRBJ1-1; 7 bases are shared with TRBD1. V lost 5 bases, J lost 0 bases, and 6 bases stayed unmatched. The CDR3 is made up of 15 amino acids. CDR1 SEHNR and CDR2 FQNEAQ come from the germline V gene (reference sequence). This chain's CDR3 is CASSPPTGMNTEAFF. The CDR3 DNA reads TGTGCCAGCAGCCCTCCGACAGGGATGAACACTGAAGCTTTCTTT.

This clone came up once. The rearrangement joins TRBV7-2 to TRBJ1-2, with D unresolved. The V end was cut by 4 bases, the J end by 0 bases, with 21 bases between. This CDR3 has 18 residues. Germline V gene sequence: CDR1 SGHTA, CDR2 FQGNSA. CDR3 nucleotides: TGTGCCAGCAGCTCGTTAAGGTTGTGGATGAGAGCTAACTATGGCTACACCTTC. Its translation: CASSSLRLWMRANYGYTF.

In this sample, this clone turned up a few times. Distinct nucleotide sequences in the sample also encode this CDR3. The chain employs TRBV27 and TRBJ1-1; tentative D call: TRBD1 (6 bases). V was trimmed by 2 bases and J by 1 base, leaving 8 bases between them. This CDR3 has 14 residues. Germline CDR1 and CDR2: MNHEY and SMNVEV (reference sequence). CDR3 in DNA: TGTGCCAGCAGTTTAGGGGGGGCGAACACTGAAGCTTTCTTT. This encodes CASSLGGANTEAFF.

CDR3: CASSRQAGGTYNEQFF. The CDR3 nucleotides are TGTGCCAGCAGCCGTCAGGCAGGGGGGACCTACAATGAGCAGTTCTTC. The V gene is TRBV11-3, the J gene TRBJ2-1; D possibly corresponds to TRBD1 (7 bases). CDR1 SGHNT and CDR2 YENEEA come from the germline V gene. V dropped 5 bases and J dropped 2 bases, with 16 bases sitting between them. This CDR3 spans 16 amino acids.

The V gene is TRBV19, the J gene TRBJ2-7; TRBD2 matches at 11 bases. Per the germline V gene, CDR1 is LNHDA and CDR2 is SQIVND (reference sequence). The CDR3 extends over 14 amino acids. V lost 5 bases and J lost 3; bases outside the gene matches: 3. Written as DNA, the CDR3 is TGTGCCAGTAGTGCCGGGACTAGCGGCTACGAGCAGTACTTC. It yields the protein CASSAGTSGYEQYF. The variable domain in full, with the rest retrieved from reference TRBV19 and TRBJ2-7, is DGGITQSPKYLFRKEGQNVTLSCEQNLNHDAMYWYRQDPGQGLRLIYYSQIVNDFQKGDIAEGYSVSREKKESFPLTVTSAQKNPTAFYLCASSAGTSGYEQYFGPGTRLTVT.

The chain recombines TRBV5-1 with TRBJ1-2; D gene unclear. Germline loops: CDR1 SGHRS, CDR2 YFSETQ. Trimming removed 0 bases at V and 8 bases at J, with 17 bases between. The length of the CDR3 is 15 residues. CDR3 in DNA: TGCGCCAGCAGCTTGGCCCCGGAGTCGGGGAGCGGCTACACCTTC. Its translation: CASSLAPESGSGYTF.

The chain combines TRBV9 with TRBJ1-3; the D is unclear. V dropped 0 bases and J dropped 7 bases, with 20 bases sitting between them. The germline V gene has CDR1 SGDLS and CDR2 YYNGEE. The CDR3 covers 17 residues. CDR3 sequence reads: CASSVEYPLPPGNTIYF. CDR3 in DNA: TGTGCCAGCAGCGTAGAATATCCCCTCCCCCCGGGGAACACCATATATTTT.

This chain links TRBV2 with TRBJ2-7, with D perhaps matching TRBD1 (6 bases). Between the trimmed V and J ends, which lost 10 bases and 0 bases, there was a span of 16 bases. The CDR3 contains 14 residues. Germline assignment: CDR1 SNHLY and CDR2 FYNNEI. The CDR3 loop reads CATLQTGSSYEQYF. The CDR3 coding sequence is TGTGCCACATTACAGACAGGCAGCTCCTACGAGCAGTACTTC.

The chain uses TRBV18 and TRBJ2-7; TRBD2 aligns across 7 bases. V shed 6 bases, J shed 0 bases, and the junction held 5 bases outside the gene matches. Germline CDR1 and CDR2: KGHSH and LQKENI. This CDR3 is built from 14 residues. CDR3 bases: TGTGCCAGCTCGCCGCGGGGGTCCTCCTACGAGCAGTACTTC. Translating it yields CASSPRGSSYEQYF.

The chain joins TRBV11-2 to TRBJ1-1; D may be TRBD1 (5 bases). V shed 4 bases and J shed 7 bases, with 10 bases lying between them. The V gene's germline CDR1 is SGHAT and CDR2 FQNNGV. The CDR3 has 12 amino acids. The CDR3 region has the DNA TGTGCCAGCAGCTCCGAGGGGATTGAAGCTTTCTTT. Protein: CASSSEGIEAFF.

The genes are TRBV6-5 and TRBJ2-1, with 8 bases that match TRBD2. With V trimmed by 8 bases and J by 3 bases, 9 bases remained unmatched. Germline CDR1 is MNHEY and CDR2 is SVGAGI. The CDR3 loop spans 15 amino acids. The CDR3 DNA sequence: TGTGCCAGCTCCGCGGGACTAGGGGGCTACAATGAGCAGTTCTTC. Its protein product is CASSAGLGGYNEQFF.

V gene TRBV5-6 combines with J gene TRBJ1-2; 11 positions agree with TRBD1. Unmatched junction bases numbered 3, after V lost 1 base and J lost 7 bases. The CDR3 has 14 residues. Per germline, CDR1 SGHDT and CDR2 YYEEEE. CDR3 residues: CASSLLGTGGGYTF. In nucleotides, the CDR3 is TGTGCCAGCAGCTTGCTGGGGACAGGGGGTGGCTACACCTTC.